This TCR beta chain was recorded in a study of blood T cell repertoires in COVID-19. This clone was observed a few times. This table comes from immunoSEQ multiplex PCR, and its TCRdb copy is limited to in-frame clones, with some not included. The sample has tens of thousands of clones, 80% to 90% seen once. V was pared by 4 bases and J by 8 bases, with 14 bases between. Germline V CDR1 and CDR2: LGHDT, YNNKEL (reference sequence). The CDR3 has 13 residues. The rearrangement links TRBV3-1 (or the pseudogene TRBV3-2) to TRBJ1-2; the D gene is possibly TRBD1 (5 bases). The sequence was obtained from a human donor in a cohort sampled during active COVID-19. Sequenced: peripheral blood. In DNA, the CDR3 is TGTGCCAGCAGCCCGGGACGTGCGGGAGGCTACACCTTC. It translates to CASSPGRAGGYTF.